The clone carrying this T cell receptor (beta chain) was found a few times. What it binds is unknown. The entry originates in a study of T-cell reconstitution after alpha-beta-depleted transplantation in children. Findings and caveats of the study: At around two months after transplant, the alpha-beta T cells were reportedly derived from several hundred expanded clones that came from non-depleted graft cells. Surviving recipient T cells and thymic progenitors accounted for the high day-60 TCRbeta diversity observed in some patients.

The library targeted TCRbeta and was prepared with unique molecular identifiers. From the PCR reads, TCRdb called clonotypes with MiXCR, one entry per CDR3 protein. The sample records about 250,000 distinct CDR3 sequences, approximately 24% being singletons. There are 16 residues in the CDR3. Germline CDR1 reads KGHSH; CDR2 reads LQKENI. The V end was cut by 3 bases, the J end by 9 bases, with 21 bases between. Specimen: PBMCs, mostly from graft donor cells, collected 360 days after TCRalphabeta/CD19-depleted stem cell transplant. The chain combines TRBV18 with TRBJ2-1, with D tentatively TRBD2 (7 bases). The clonotype was recovered from a female patient aged 2-10 years who had a stem cell transplant for congenital amegakaryocytic thrombocytopenia, so the T cells may come from the graft donor. This CDR3 is CASSPAGAARYGEQFF. CDR3 coding DNA: TGTGCCAGCTCACCTGCGGGGGCCGCTCGCTACGGTGAGCAGTTCTTC.